The 20 T cell receptor beta chains below come from one sample, sequenced in a study of CD8 T cells in ankylosing spondylitis. One entry per CDR3 protein, called by TCRdb with MiXCR from the 5' RACE reads. The sample yields about 340,000 distinct CDR3 sequences, roughly 14% seen once. The sequencing sample was made of blood, either unsorted or a sorted T cell fraction (not recorded which). The receptors were gathered from a male donor with ankylosing spondylitis or in good health (not recorded which).

In its sample, this clonotype was seen a few times. V is TRBV6-5 and J is TRBJ2-5; a possible D gene is TRBD2 (5 bases). Germline V gene lookup returns CDR1 MNHEY and CDR2 SVGAGI. Trimming took 2 bases from V and 4 from J, leaving 17 bases between them. The CDR3 length is 16 residues. The DNA of the CDR3 is TGTGCCAGCAGTTACGAAAGGAGCGGCGGGCGAGAGACCCAGTACTTC. This gives the protein CASSYERSGGRETQYF.

This clonotype was recorded a few times. This rearrangement joins TRBV20-1 to TRBJ1-5, with D perhaps matching TRBD1 (6 bases). Deletions cut 2 bases from V and 5 bases from J, with 13 bases between. CDR3 length equals 14 residues. Germline lookup yields CDR1 DFQATT and CDR2 SNEGSKA (reference sequence). CDR3 in amino acids: CSARRQGLYQPQHF. The CDR3, as DNA: TGCAGTGCTAGACGGCAGGGGCTTTATCAGCCCCAGCATTTT.

The gene calls are TRBV29-1 and TRBJ2-5; the D is unclear. The CDR3 extends over 11 amino acids. The V end lost 2 bases, the J end lost 5 bases, and 6 bases lay between the germline ends. Germline values: CDR1 SQVTM, CDR2 ANQGSEA. The CDR3 DNA follows: TGCAGCGTTGAATTGGGGGAGACCCAGTACTTC. Its protein product is CSVELGETQYF.

The rearrangement joins TRBV5-1 to TRBJ2-5; TRBD1 might be the D (6 bases). The CDR3 consists of 16 residues. Looked up from germline, CDR1 is SGHRS and CDR2 is YFSETQ. The V and J ends lost 2 bases and 5 bases respectively, with 19 bases between them. CDR3 sequence: CASSLTYRDRGETQYF. The CDR3 coding sequence is TGCGCCAGCAGCTTAACTTACAGGGACCGCGGGGAGACCCAGTACTTC. The full variable domain, rest sourced from reference TRBV5-1 and TRBJ2-5, is KAGVTQTPRYLIKTRGQQVTLSCSPISGHRSVSWYQQTPGQGLQFLFEYFSETQRNKGNFPGRFSGRQFSNSRSEMNVSTLELGDSALYLCASSLTYRDRGETQYFGPGTRLLVL.

V usage is TRBV20-1 and J usage is TRBJ2-2; 9 nucleotides agree with TRBD2. This CDR3 is built from 17 residues. Trimming removed 1 base from V and 3 bases from J; junction bases left unmatched: 9. CDR1 is DFQATT and CDR2 is SNEGSKA in the germline V gene (reference sequence). The CDR3 loop is CSARASISGSDTGELFF. CDR3 in DNA: TGCAGTGCTAGAGCCTCGATTAGCGGGAGTGACACCGGGGAGCTGTTTTTT.

This clonotype was observed many times. This rearrangement joins TRBV27 to TRBJ1-1; tentative D call: TRBD1 (6 bases). The CDR3 spans 13 residues. The V gene's germline CDR1 is MNHEY and CDR2 SMNVEV (reference sequence). The V and J ends lost 2 bases and 11 bases respectively, with 15 bases between them. The CDR3, as DNA: TGTGCCAGCAGTTTAAGGGACACCTCTGGTGCTTTCTTT. Its protein product is CASSLRDTSGAFF.

The table lists this clonotype with many counts. The rearrangement links TRBV29-1 to TRBJ1-1; D is perhaps TRBD1 (5 bases). CDR1 is SQVTM, CDR2 ANQGSEA, per germline. The CDR3 totals 13 residues. V lost 4 bases, J lost 5 bases, and 14 bases lay in between. This CDR3 reads CSVANLGTTEAFF. The CDR3 DNA is TGCAGCGTTGCGAACCTGGGGACGACTGAAGCTTTCTTT.

This clonotype was picked up many times. The chain links TRBV20-1 to TRBJ2-3, with TRBD2 as a possible D gene (6 bases). CDR3 length: 15 residues. V lost 1 base and J lost 2, with 13 bases in between. Germline loops: CDR1 DFQATT, CDR2 SNEGSKA (reference sequence). In nucleotides, the CDR3 is TGCAGTGCTAGAGCGGGGAGCGGGCACACAGATACGCAGTATTTT. This encodes CSARAGSGHTDTQYF.

This clonotype was recorded a few times. The rearrangement links TRBV2 to TRBJ2-2; TRBD1 matches at 10 bases. The CDR3 is 13 amino acids. Looked up from germline, CDR1 is SNHLY and CDR2 is FYNNEI. V dropped 6 bases and J dropped 10; count of bases not matched to a gene: 5. The CDR3 DNA sequence: TGTGCCAGCAGGCCGGGACAGGGGAAGGAGCTGTTTTTT. Translated: CASRPGQGKELFF.

This rearrangement joins TRBV6-1 to TRBJ2-7, with D tentatively TRBD1 (6 bases). Germline V gives CDR1 MNHNS, CDR2 SASEGT. The CDR3 is 14 residues long. Trimming shortened V by 5 bases and J by 5 bases, and 16 bases separated the two germline ends. The chain's CDR3 is CASSPSGANNEQYF. The CDR3 nucleotides read TGTGCCAGCAGTCCCTCAGGGGCAAATAACGAGCAGTACTTC.

This clonotype has more than one count but fewer than ten. The gene calls are TRBV7-9 and TRBJ2-7; 10 positions agree with TRBD1. CDR1 and CDR2 (germline): SEHNR, FQNEAQ (reference sequence). This CDR3 region has 15 residues. Trimming cost V 4 bases and J 1 base; bases outside gene matches: 4. The CDR3 DNA sequence: TGTGCCAGCAGCTCGGACAGGGGGGCATCCTACGAGCAGTACTTC. Translated, it gives CASSSDRGASYEQYF.

Only a few counts were recorded for this clonotype. V usage is TRBV27 and J usage is TRBJ2-1; TRBD1 is a possible D gene (5 bases). Germline V gene data show CDR1 as MNHEY and CDR2 as SMNVEV (reference sequence). This CDR3 is 15 amino acids long. Trimming took 3 bases from V and 4 from J, leaving 13 bases between them. CDR3: CASSFRAEYYNEQFF. The CDR3 DNA sequence: TGTGCCAGCAGTTTCAGGGCAGAATATTACAATGAGCAGTTCTTC.

This clonotype came up a few times. The gene calls are TRBV24-1 and TRBJ2-3; D gene uncertain. Germline lookup yields CDR1 KGHDR and CDR2 SFDVKD. The germline V and J ends were trimmed by 6 bases and 2 bases, with 8 bases remaining between them. The CDR3 covers 13 residues. In DNA, the CDR3 is TGTGCCACCAGTCGCACTAACACAGATACGCAGTATTTT. Translation: CATSRTNTDTQYF.

This rearrangement joins TRBV6-1 to TRBJ2-2, with D possibly TRBD2 on 7 matching bases. Trimming cost V 6 bases and J 4 bases, with 9 bases left between them. Germline V gene lookup returns CDR1 MNHNS and CDR2 SASEGT. CDR3 size: 13 residues. DNA of the CDR3: TGTGCCAGCAGGGGAGGGGGCACCGGGGAGCTGTTTTTT. It translates to CASRGGGTGELFF.

V and J are TRBV7-6 and TRBJ2-1; possible D gene TRBD2, 6 bases. The germline gives CDR1 SGHVS, CDR2 FNYEAQ. The germline V and J ends were trimmed by 5 bases and 7 bases, with 21 bases remaining between them. This CDR3 is 16 amino acids long. CDR3 nucleotides: TGTGCCAGCAGCCACTTAGGGCCGGGAGTGGAAAATGAGCAGTTCTTC. Its translation: CASSHLGPGVENEQFF.

This clonotype was seen a few times. This sequence joins TRBV7-9 and TRBJ2-7, with 7 bases that match TRBD2. J was trimmed by 3 bases and V by 4 bases; bases with no gene match: 9. Germline assignment: CDR1 SEHNR and CDR2 FQNEAQ (reference sequence). This CDR3 has 15 residues. The CDR3 nucleotides are TGTGCCAGCAGCTCACAAGGGACTATTATCTACGAGCAGTACTTC. Translated: CASSSQGTIIYEQYF. The full variable domain, in which reference TRBV7-9 and TRBJ2-7 provide the parts outside the CDR3, is DTGVSQNPRHKITKRGQNVTFRCDPISEHNRLYWYRQTLGQGPEFLTYFQNEAQLEKSRLLSDRFSAERPKGSFSTLEIQRTEQGDSAMYLCASSSQGTIIYEQYFGPGTRLTVT.

The chain has TRBV20-1 and TRBJ2-6, with no clear D. CDR1 and CDR2 from the germline V gene are DFQATT and SNEGSKA (reference sequence). The CDR3 sequence is 15 residues long. Trimming shortened V by 0 bases and J by 0 bases, and 6 bases separated the two germline ends. The CDR3, as DNA: TGCAGTGCTAGAGATTACCTCTCTGGGGCCAACGTCCTGACTTTC. Translated: CSARDYLSGANVLTF.

This clonotype has only a few counts. The chain joins TRBV12-3 or TRBV12-4 to TRBJ1-5; D is perhaps TRBD1 (5 bases). The CDR3 length is 16 residues. The V gene lost 3 bases and the J gene lost 1 base, with 13 bases spanning the gap. CDR3 sequence reads: CASSLAGKGSNQPQHF. CDR3 nucleotide sequence: TGTGCCAGCAGTTTGGCGGGGAAGGGGAGCAATCAGCCCCAGCATTTT.

This clonotype has more than one count but fewer than ten. The chain couples TRBV9 to TRBJ2-2; D not certain. The CDR3 runs to 14 residues. Germline CDR1 and CDR2: SGDLS and YYNGEE. Between the trimmed V and J ends, which lost 0 bases and 5 bases, there was a span of 8 bases. The CDR3 coding sequence is TGTGCCAGCAGCGTAGAAGGTCGGACCGGGGAGCTGTTTTTT. This translates into CASSVEGRTGELFF.

This chain connects TRBV29-1 to TRBJ1-1, with D tentatively TRBD1 (5 bases). The CDR3 is 12 amino acids. From germline, CDR1 is SQVTM and CDR2 ANQGSEA. V shed 3 bases and J shed 6 bases, with 11 bases lying between them. CDR3 protein: CSVEKGTAEAFF. DNA for the CDR3: TGCAGCGTTGAGAAGGGGACCGCTGAAGCTTTCTTT.